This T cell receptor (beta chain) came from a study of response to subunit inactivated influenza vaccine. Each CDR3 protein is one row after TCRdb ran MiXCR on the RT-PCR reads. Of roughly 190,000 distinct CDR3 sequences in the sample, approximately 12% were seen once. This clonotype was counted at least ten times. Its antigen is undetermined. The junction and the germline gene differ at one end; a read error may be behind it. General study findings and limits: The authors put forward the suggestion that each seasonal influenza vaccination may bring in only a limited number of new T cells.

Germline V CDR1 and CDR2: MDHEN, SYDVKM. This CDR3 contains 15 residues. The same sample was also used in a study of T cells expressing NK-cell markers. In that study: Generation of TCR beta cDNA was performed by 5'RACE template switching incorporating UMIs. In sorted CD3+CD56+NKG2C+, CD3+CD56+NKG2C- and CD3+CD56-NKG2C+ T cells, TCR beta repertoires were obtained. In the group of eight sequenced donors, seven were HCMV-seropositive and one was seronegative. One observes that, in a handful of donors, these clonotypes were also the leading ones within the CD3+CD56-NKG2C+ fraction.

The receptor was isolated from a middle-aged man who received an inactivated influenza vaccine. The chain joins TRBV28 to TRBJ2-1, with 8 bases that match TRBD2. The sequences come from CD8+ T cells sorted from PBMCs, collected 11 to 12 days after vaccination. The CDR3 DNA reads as TGTGCCACCAGTGCGGGGGGACTTCGAGGGGATGAGCAGTTCTTC. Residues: CATSAGGLRGDEQFF.